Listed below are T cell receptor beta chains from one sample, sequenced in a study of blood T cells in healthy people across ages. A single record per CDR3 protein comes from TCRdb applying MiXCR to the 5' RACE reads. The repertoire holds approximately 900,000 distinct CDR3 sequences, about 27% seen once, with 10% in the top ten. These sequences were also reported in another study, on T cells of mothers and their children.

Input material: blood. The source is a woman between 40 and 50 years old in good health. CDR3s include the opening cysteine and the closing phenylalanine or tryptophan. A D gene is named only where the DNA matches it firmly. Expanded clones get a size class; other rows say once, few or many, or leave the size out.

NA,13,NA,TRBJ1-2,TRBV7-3,TGTGCCAGCAGTTTGGACTATGAGTATGGCTACACCTTC,CASSLDYEYGYTF
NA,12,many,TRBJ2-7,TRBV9,TGTGCCAGCAGCAGGGACATATCTCCGCAGTACTTC,CASSRDISPQYF
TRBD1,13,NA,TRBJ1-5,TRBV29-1,TGCAGCGTGACAGGGGGCTTTAATCAGCCCCGGCATTTT,CSVTGGFNQPRHF
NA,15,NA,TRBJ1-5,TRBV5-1,TGCGCCAGCAGCCCGGACGGACATAGCAATCAGCCCCAGCATTTT,CASSPDGHSNQPQHF
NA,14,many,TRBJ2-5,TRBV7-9,TGTGCCAGCAGCCCTCCGGGACTGAAAGAGACCCAGTACTTC,CASSPPGLKETQYF
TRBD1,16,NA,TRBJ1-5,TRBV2,TGTGCCAGCTCTCCGCCAGGGGGGGTTGGCAATCAGCCCCAGCATTTT,CASSPPGGVGNQPQHF
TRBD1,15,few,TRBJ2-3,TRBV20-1,TGCAGTGCTAGAGACGGACAGGGGAGCACAGATACGCAGTATTTT,CSARDGQGSTDTQYF
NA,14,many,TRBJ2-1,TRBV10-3,TGTGCCATCAGTGGGCCTAGTCACGGCAATGAGCAGTTCTTC,CAISGPSHGNEQFF
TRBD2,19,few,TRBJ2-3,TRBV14,TGTGCCAGCAGCCAAGGACTAGCGGGGGGCCACAGCCTCACAGATACGCAGTATTTT,CASSQGLAGGHSLTDTQYF
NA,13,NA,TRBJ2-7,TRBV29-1,TGCAGCGTCAAACAGGGATACTCCTACGAGCAGTACTTC,CSVKQGYSYEQYF
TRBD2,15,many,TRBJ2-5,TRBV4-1,TGCGCCAGCAGCCAGGGGGGAGGGGTACAAGAGACCCAGTACTTC,CASSQGGGVQETQYF
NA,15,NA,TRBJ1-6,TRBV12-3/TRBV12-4,TGTGCCAGCAGTCCCACCGGGACACCTAATTCACCCCTCCACTTT,CASSPTGTPNSPLHF
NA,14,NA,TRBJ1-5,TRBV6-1,TGTGCCAGCAAGGAGGGTCAGGTCAATCAGCCCCAGCATTTT,CASKEGQVNQPQHF
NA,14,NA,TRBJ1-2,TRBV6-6,TGTGCCAGCAGTTACTCCGGGACGCTGGATGGCTACACCTTC,CASSYSGTLDGYTF
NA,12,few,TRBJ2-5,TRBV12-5,TGTGCTAAAATCCGCGAATCGGGGACCCAGTACTTC,CAKIRESGTQYF
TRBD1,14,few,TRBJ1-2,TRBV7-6,TGTGCCAGCAGCTCGGGACAGGGCGTCGATGGCTACACCTTC,CASSSGQGVDGYTF
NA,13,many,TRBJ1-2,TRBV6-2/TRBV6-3,TGTGCCAGCAGTTCCGGACGGTACTATGGCTACACCTTC,CASSSGRYYGYTF
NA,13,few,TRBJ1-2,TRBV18,TGTGCCAGCTCACCTGCCTCAGGGGATGGCTACACCTTC,CASSPASGDGYTF
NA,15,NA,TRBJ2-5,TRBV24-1,TGTGCCACCAGTGATGTTAATTGGGGGCGGGAGACCCAGTACTTC,CATSDVNWGRETQYF
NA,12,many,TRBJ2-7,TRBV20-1,TGCAGTGCTAGGACGGACGGCTACGAGCAGTACTTC,CSARTDGYEQYF
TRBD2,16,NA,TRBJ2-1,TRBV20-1,TGCAGTGCTAGACTCTTACTAGCGGGCTACTACAATGAGCAGTTCTTC,CSARLLLAGYYNEQFF
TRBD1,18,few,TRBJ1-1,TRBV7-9,TGTGCCAGCAGCGCCCCCGTAGGACAGGGTTTCGTAAACACTGAAGCTTTCTTT,CASSAPVGQGFVNTEAFF
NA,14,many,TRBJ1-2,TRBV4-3,TGCGCCAGCAGCCAAGACCCCGGGACCCATGGCTACACCTTC,CASSQDPGTHGYTF
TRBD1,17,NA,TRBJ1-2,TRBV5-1,TGCGCCAGCAGCTTTCGACAGGGGGCCGGCTCCGACTATGGCTACACCTTC,CASSFRQGAGSDYGYTF
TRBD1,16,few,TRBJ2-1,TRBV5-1,TGCGCCAGCAGCTTGGGGGGGACAGGGCCTTACAATGAGCAGTTCTTC,CASSLGGTGPYNEQFF
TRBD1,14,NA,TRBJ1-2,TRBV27,TGTGCCAGCAGCCGGGGACAGCGACTTTATGGCTACACCTTC,CASSRGQRLYGYTF
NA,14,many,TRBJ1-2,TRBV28,TGTGCCAGCAGTCAAGGAGCAGGGTGGTATGGCTACACCTTC,CASSQGAGWYGYTF
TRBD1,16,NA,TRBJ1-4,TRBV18,TGTGCCAGCTCACCCGGGACAGGAGTATCTAATGAAAAACTGTTTTTT,CASSPGTGVSNEKLFF
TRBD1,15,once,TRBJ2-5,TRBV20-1,TGCAGTGCTATCCCCCGACAGGGGGTGGGCAATGAGCAGTACTTC,CSAIPRQGVGNEQYF
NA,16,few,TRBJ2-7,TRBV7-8,TGTGCCAGCACCCTCGAGTCCGGGACCCTATCCTACGAGCAGTACTTC,CASTLESGTLSYEQYF
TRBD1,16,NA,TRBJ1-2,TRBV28,TGTGCCAGCTCCTTGGGGAAGGGGACAGGGGGGGATAGCTACACCTTC,CASSLGKGTGGDSYTF
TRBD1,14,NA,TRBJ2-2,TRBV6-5,TGTGCCAGCACTCGACAGGGTCACACCGGGGAGCTGTTTTTT,CASTRQGHTGELFF
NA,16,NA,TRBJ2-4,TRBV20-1,TGCAGTGCTAGTGGTAGTCGGGGGGCATGGGGAAACATTCAGTACTTC,CSASGSRGAWGNIQYF
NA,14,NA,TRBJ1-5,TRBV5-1,TGCGCCAGCAGCAAGGGGGGGGTGGATCAGCCCCAGCATTTT,CASSKGGVDQPQHF
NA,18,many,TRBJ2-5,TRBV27,TGTGCCAGCAGTTCCCTCACAACCAATTCCGGGTTCCGAGAGACCCAGTACTTC,CASSSLTTNSGFRETQYF
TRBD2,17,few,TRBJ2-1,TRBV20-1,TGCAGTGCCCCCCTCTTTGCCGGGACTAGCGGGGCAAATGAGCAGTTCTTC,CSAPLFAGTSGANEQFF
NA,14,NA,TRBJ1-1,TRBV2,TGTGCCAGCAGGGCCCGCACAGTCAACACTGAAGCTTTCTTT,CASRARTVNTEAFF
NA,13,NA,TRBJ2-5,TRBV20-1,TGCAGTGCTAGAGAGGCGCTCCAAGAGACCCAGTACTTC,CSAREALQETQYF
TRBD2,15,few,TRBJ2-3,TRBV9,TGTGCCAGCAGCGATCTCAGAGCGGGGGGTTATACGCAGTATTTT,CASSDLRAGGYTQYF
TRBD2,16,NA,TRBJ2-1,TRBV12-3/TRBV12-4,TGTGCCAGCAGCTGGACTAGCGGGGTGCAATACAATGAGCAGTTCTTC,CASSWTSGVQYNEQFF
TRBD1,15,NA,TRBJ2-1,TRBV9,TGTGCCAGCAGCGCGACAGGGGGCAAATTCAATGAGCAGTTCTTC,CASSATGGKFNEQFF
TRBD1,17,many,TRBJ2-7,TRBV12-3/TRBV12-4,TGTGCCAGCAGTCCCACAACTTCGGACAGGGGAGGCTACGAGCAGTACTTC,CASSPTTSDRGGYEQYF
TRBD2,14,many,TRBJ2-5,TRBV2,TGTGCCAGCAGTGAGGAGCGGGGGCGGTTGGTCCAGTACTTC,CASSEERGRLVQYF
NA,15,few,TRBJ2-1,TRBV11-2,TGTGCCAGCAGCTTTAGAGGGCTCGGATACAATGAGCAGTTCTTC,CASSFRGLGYNEQFF
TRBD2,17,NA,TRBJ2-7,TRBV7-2,TGTGCCAGCAGCTTAGTTTACACGGCTAGCGGGGAGGGCGAGCAGTACTTC,CASSLVYTASGEGEQYF
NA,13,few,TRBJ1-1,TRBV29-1,TGCAGCGTGGAGGCGGGTCTAGACACTGAAGCTTTCTTT,CSVEAGLDTEAFF
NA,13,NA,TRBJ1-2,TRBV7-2,TGTGCCAGCAGCTTAGGAGGAGGGGTCGGCTACACCTTC,CASSLGGGVGYTF
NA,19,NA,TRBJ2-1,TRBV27,TGTGCCAGCAGTTTATCCGGGGCCGGGGGCCACGAATCCTACAATGAGCAGTTCTTC,CASSLSGAGGHESYNEQFF
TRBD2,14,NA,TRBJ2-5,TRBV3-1,TGTGCCAGCAGCCAAGAACTAGCGGCCAACGAGCGGTACTTC,CASSQELAANERYF
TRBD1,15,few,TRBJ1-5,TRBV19,TGTGCCAGTAGTATTCAGCCAGGGGGCACTCAGCCCCAGCATTTT,CASSIQPGGTQPQHF
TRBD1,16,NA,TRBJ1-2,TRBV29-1,TGCAGCGTTGATGGGACAGGCGACCTTGCTGCGAATGGCTACACCTTC,CSVDGTGDLAANGYTF
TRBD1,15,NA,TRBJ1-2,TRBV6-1,TGTGCCAGCAGTGTTCGGACAGGGTATTTCGATGGCTACACCTTC,CASSVRTGYFDGYTF
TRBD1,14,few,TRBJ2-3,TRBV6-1,TGTGCCAGCAACTTGGACAGGGGACCAGATACGCAGTATTTT,CASNLDRGPDTQYF
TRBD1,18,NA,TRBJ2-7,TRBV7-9,TGTGCCAGCAGCGGCTTCTCTCCGGGACAACAGGGGCACTACGAGCAGTACTTC,CASSGFSPGQQGHYEQYF